One sample yielded the 11 T cell receptor beta chains listed below, sequenced in a study of blood T cells in healthy people across ages. A second about 7 to 11 cycle PCR used barcoded and J-beta primers. TCRdb reprocessed the 5' RACE reads via MiXCR and lists one record per CDR3 protein. The table has 1,500,000 or so distinct CDR3 sequences, approximately 60% seen once. The sample taken for sequencing was blood. The receptors originated from a man younger than 35 in good health.

The V call is TRBV12-3 or TRBV12-4, the J call TRBJ2-7, with D perhaps matching TRBD2 (6 bases). The CDR3 consists of 15 residues. The V end lost 4 bases, the J end lost 5 bases, and 18 bases lay between the germline ends. The CDR3 coding sequence is TGTGCCAGCAGTTCCCGGGACTTAGCAGTCCACGAGCAGTACTTC. Amino acids: CASSSRDLAVHEQYF.

This clonotype was observed once. The CDR3 nucleotides are TGTGCCAGCAGTGAAGGCTCTTGGGACACAGATACGCAGTATTTT. It codes for CASSEGSWDTDTQYF. The chain recombines TRBV6-1 with TRBJ2-3; no clear D gene. CDR1 and CDR2 from the germline V gene are MNHNS and SASEGT. The CDR3 length is 15 residues. The V end was cut by 1 base, the J end by 2 bases, with 10 bases between.

The chain recombines TRBV6-5 with TRBJ2-1; 10 positions agree with TRBD2. Germline lookup yields CDR1 MNHEY and CDR2 SVGAGI. The junction had 7 bases not matched to a gene; V was cut back by 5 bases and J by 6 bases. This CDR3 has 15 amino acids. CDR3 nucleotides: TGTGCCAGCAGTCCGCTAGCGGGGGCCCTCAATGAGCAGTTCTTC. This gives the protein CASSPLAGALNEQFF.

This clonotype was detected only a few times. The chain couples TRBV5-6 to TRBJ2-4; 10 bases match TRBD2. TRBJ2-7 explains the end of the DNA better; the J call may be wrong. The CDR3 extends over 15 amino acids. Germline CDR1 SGHDT, CDR2 YYEEEE. The CDR3 DNA sequence: TGTGCCAGCAGCTTGCTACTAGCGGGGTACTACGAGCAGTACTTC. Amino acid sequence: CASSLLLAGYYEQYF.

The chain employs TRBV12-3 or TRBV12-4 and TRBJ1-5, with unresolved D. V was cut by 1 base and J by 3 bases, with 7 bases left in between. The CDR3 consists of 14 residues. This chain's CDR3 is CASSLGRYNQPQHF. DNA of the CDR3: TGTGCCAGCAGTTTAGGGCGGTACAATCAGCCCCAGCATTTT.

The rearrangement links TRBV5-1 to TRBJ2-1, with TRBD2 identical over 7 bases. The V gene end was trimmed by 3 bases and the J gene end by 9 bases; junction bases not matched to a gene: 12. CDR1 is SGHRS, CDR2 YFSETQ, per germline. The CDR3 has 15 amino acids. The CDR3 here is CASSWEGPNVGEQFF. CDR3 DNA sequence: TGCGCCAGCAGCTGGGAGGGACCAAACGTCGGTGAGCAGTTCTTC.

The J gene is TRBJ1-2, the V gene TRBV19; TRBD1 might be the D (6 bases). The V and J ends lost 5 bases and 4 bases respectively, with 17 bases between them. The CDR3 is 15 residues long. Germline CDR1 reads LNHDA; CDR2 reads SQIVND (reference sequence). The CDR3 nucleotides are TGTGCCAGTAGTCCCGACGGACAGCTATTCTATGGCTACACCTTC. Translation gives CASSPDGQLFYGYTF.

This chain uses TRBV4-2 with TRBJ2-5; 7 positions agree with TRBD2. This CDR3 spans 16 amino acids. J lost 1 base, V lost 0 bases, and 5 bases had no gene match. CDR1 LGHNA and CDR2 YNFKEQ come from the germline V gene. CDR3 coding DNA: TGTGCCAGCAGCCAAGAAATCGGGGGGATCCAAGAGACCCAGTACTTC. It translates to CASSQEIGGIQETQYF.

V usage is TRBV12-3 or TRBV12-4 and J usage is TRBJ2-5; TRBD2 is a possible D gene (5 bases). This CDR3 spans 12 amino acids. Trimming left V 6 bases short and J 7 bases short, with 12 bases between. The CDR3 region has the DNA TGTGCCAGCAGCCCCGGTGAGGGGACCCAGTACTTC. Translating gives CASSPGEGTQYF.

In this sample, this clonotype turned up a few times. This chain uses TRBV27 with TRBJ1-2; 8 bases are a match to TRBD1. Trimming cost V 6 bases and J 4 bases; bases outside gene matches: 7. Germline loops: CDR1 MNHEY, CDR2 SMNVEV (reference sequence). The CDR3 contains 14 residues. The CDR3 DNA reads as TGTGCCAGCAGCAGACAGGGGTTCGGCTATGGCTACACCTTC. It translates to CASSRQGFGYGYTF.

The V call is TRBV6-2 or TRBV6-3, the J call TRBJ1-6; D is undetermined. Trimming left V 4 bases short and J 7 bases short, with 20 bases between. The germline CDR1 and CDR2 sequences are MNHEY and SVGEGT. The CDR3 spans 17 residues. CDR3 nucleotide sequence: TGTGCCAGCAGTTCCGCCTCCGGACCGGGATTCAATTCACCCCTCCACTTT. The encoded protein is CASSSASGPGFNSPLHF.